This T cell receptor (beta chain) was profiled in a study of blood T cell repertoires in COVID-19. Clones were read by immunoSEQ multiplex PCR, and TCRdb kept only the in-frame ones, dropping some. Here the sample spans about 150,000 clones, about 90% being singletons. Those who participated ranged in age from about 18 to 89 years and resided in about two dozen US areas. Germline CDR1 SNHLY, CDR2 FYNNEI. This CDR3 contains 14 residues. Unmatched junction bases numbered 9, after V lost 6 bases and J lost 9 bases. This clonotype originated in a woman aged 40 to 55 who had been exposed to COVID-19. V is TRBV2 and J is TRBJ2-1; 9 bases match TRBD2. Material: PBMCs or T cells enriched from blood (not recorded which). CDR3 sequence: CASRWLAGRGEQFF. The CDR3 DNA reads TGTGCCAGCAGGTGGCTAGCGGGAAGAGGTGAGCAGTTCTTC. The full variable domain, rest sourced from reference TRBV2 and TRBJ2-1, is EPEVTQTPSHQVTQMGQEVILRCVPISNHLYFYWYRQILGQKVEFLVSFYNNEISEKSEIFDDQFSVERPDGSNFTLKIRSTKLEDSAMYFCASRWLAGRGEQFFGPGTRLTVL.